Listed here are 29 T cell receptor beta chains from one sample, sequenced in a study of T cell repertoires in aging, cancer and after chemotherapy. Peripheral blood genomic DNA, not sorted cells or RNA, was the template. A mixed TRB-A/B primer pool amplified rearranged TRB by multiplex touch-down PCR. A single record per CDR3 protein comes from TCRdb applying MiXCR to the multiplex PCR reads. The table records 10,000 to 15,000 distinct CDR3 sequences, around 30% of them present only once. The sequencing input was blood. The receptor set was obtained from a human donor with a blood cancer.

The chain links TRBV20-1 to TRBJ2-5, with 7 bases matching TRBD2. CDR1 and CDR2 (germline): DFQATT, SNEGSKA (reference sequence). This CDR3 contains 11 residues. Trimming at V came to 3 bases and at J to 5 bases, leaving 0 bases not matched to a gene. The CDR3 is CSASGGETQYF. CDR3 in DNA: TGCAGTGCTAGCGGGGGGGAGACCCAGTACTTC.

Sample share makes this clonotype medium-sized (0.01 to 0.1%). The chain uses TRBV6-4 and TRBJ2-2, with 14 positions matching TRBD2. The germline CDR1 and CDR2 sequences are MRHNA and SNTAGT. The length of the CDR3 is 17 residues. V trimming: 8 bases; J trimming: 0 bases; junction bases outside the gene matches: 5. This CDR3 reads CASSPTSGGANTGELFF. The CDR3, as DNA: TGTGCCAGCTCACCGACTAGCGGGGGGGCGAACACCGGGGAGCTGTTTTTT.

This clonotype is termed medium-sized. The chain employs TRBV7-6 and TRBJ2-3, with TRBD2 matching 9 bases. V lost 4 bases, J lost 1 base, and 3 bases stayed unmatched. From germline, CDR1 is SGHVS and CDR2 FNYEAQ. CDR3 length: 15 residues. In DNA form, the CDR3 reads TGTGCCAGCAGCTCCCGGACTAGCGGCACAGATACGCAGTATTTT. Amino acids: CASSSRTSGTDTQYF.

This clonotype came up a few times. The chain has TRBV7-9 and TRBJ2-5; D might be TRBD2 (7 bases). The CDR3 sequence is 14 residues long. Germline V lookup: CDR1 SEHNR, CDR2 FQNEAQ (reference sequence). The germline V and J ends were trimmed by 5 bases and 7 bases, with 17 bases remaining between them. CDR3 nucleotides: TGTGCCAGCAGCCTCGATTCAGGGGAGGGGACCCAGTACTTC. Its translation: CASSLDSGEGTQYF.

In regard to this clonotype: A read error may explain this, as a much larger clone is one base away. This chain connects TRBV30 to TRBJ2-2, with D possibly being TRBD1 or TRBD2 (5 bases each). V lost 3 bases and J 5 bases, leaving 16 bases between the germline ends. Germline CDR1 reads GTSNPN; CDR2 reads SVGIG (reference sequence). The CDR3 is 15 residues long. This CDR3 reads CAWRWGWAETGELFF. The CDR3, as DNA: TGTGCCTGGAGGTGGGGGTGGGCCGAAACCGGGGAGCTGTTTTTT.

This clonotype has at least ten counts. Here the CDR3 reads CATSRVFGGGETQYF. CDR3 nucleotides: TGTGCCACCAGCAGAGTTTTTGGGGGGGGAGAGACCCAGTACTTC. The chain is built from TRBV15 and TRBJ2-5, with 7 bases identical to TRBD2. Germline V gene data show CDR1 as LNHNV and CDR2 as YYDKDF (reference sequence). This CDR3 is built from 15 residues. V was pared by 1 base and J by 4 bases, with 6 bases of the junction left unmatched.

Sample share makes this clonotype medium-sized (0.01 to 0.1%). The V gene is TRBV29-1, the J gene TRBJ2-3; 7 nucleotides agree with TRBD2. V was pared by 5 bases and J by 1 base, with 12 bases of the junction left unmatched. The germline V gene has CDR1 SQVTM and CDR2 ANQGSEA. The CDR3 loop spans 16 amino acids. CDR3 loop: CSVQGSGLGGTDTQYF. The CDR3 nucleotides are TGCAGCGTTCAGGGTAGCGGGCTGGGAGGCACAGATACGCAGTATTTT.

This chain's CDR3 is CASSLRGRADTQYF. The CDR3, as DNA: TGTGCCAGCAGCTTAAGGGGTCGGGCAGATACGCAGTATTTT. The V and J genes are TRBV7-2 and TRBJ2-3; maybe TRBD1 (5 bases). The CDR3 length is 14 residues. CDR1 and CDR2 (germline): SGHTA, FQGNSA. V lost 2 bases to trimming and J lost 4 bases, with 10 bases between them.

This clonotype was counted a few times. V usage is TRBV7-9 and J usage is TRBJ2-2, with D perhaps TRBD1 (6 bases). V was shortened by 5 bases and J by 7 bases, with 20 bases between the two germline ends. Germline V CDR1 and CDR2: SEHNR, FQNEAQ (reference sequence). This CDR3 comprises 16 residues. The CDR3 region has the DNA TGTGCCAGCAGCCAAATCCTGGGGGCGACGGGCGGGGAGCTGTTTTTT. Its translation: CASSQILGATGGELFF.

This clonotype has a handful of counts. This sequence joins TRBV7-9 and TRBJ1-6; D ambiguous. Trimming left V 7 bases short and J 6 bases short, with 13 bases between. The germline gives CDR1 SEHNR, CDR2 FQNEAQ (reference sequence). This CDR3 is built from 14 residues. CDR3 sequence: CASNSRVSNSPLHF. Here the CDR3 DNA reads TGTGCCAGCAATTCACGTGTTAGTAATTCACCCCTCCACTTT.

This chain connects TRBV20-1 to TRBJ2-7; 8 bases are a match to TRBD2. V dropped 2 bases and J dropped 1; count of bases not matched to a gene: 7. This CDR3 has 15 amino acids. Germline CDR1 is DFQATT and CDR2 is SNEGSKA (reference sequence). The CDR3 region is CSARIGGRKSYEQYV. The CDR3 region has the DNA TGCAGTGCTAGAATCGGCGGGAGGAAGTCCTACGAGCAGTACGTC.

For this clonotype: A much larger clone lies one base from this, so it may be a read error. This chain uses TRBV19 with TRBJ1-2; tentatively, D is TRBD1 (5 bases). The CDR3 contains 16 residues. V was trimmed by 4 bases and J by 1 base, leaving 16 bases between them. Germline V gene data show CDR1 as LNHDA and CDR2 as SQIVND (reference sequence). The CDR3 spells CASSNPDSLVNYGYTF. The CDR3 DNA follows: TGTGCCAGTAGTAACCCCGACAGCCTTGTTAACTATGGCTACACCTTC.

This clonotype came up a few times. The chain uses TRBV4-3 and TRBJ2-1, with 7 bases identical to TRBD2. Germline V gives CDR1 LGHNA, CDR2 YSLEER. V dropped 2 bases and J dropped 8; count of bases not matched to a gene: 9. This CDR3 spans 15 amino acids. CDR3 protein: CASSQWGGSGDEQFF. Here the CDR3 DNA reads TGCGCCAGCAGCCAATGGGGCGGGAGTGGGGATGAGCAGTTCTTC.

This clonotype appeared once. The gene calls are TRBV20-1 and TRBJ2-3; 8 bases match TRBD2. Germline V gene sequence: CDR1 DFQATT, CDR2 SNEGSKA (reference sequence). Germline trimming cut 4 bases from V and 0 bases from J; bases unmatched to any gene: 0. The CDR3 extends over 13 amino acids. The CDR3 DNA sequence: TGCAGTGCTACTAGCGGGAGCACAGATACGCAGTATTTT. Protein sequence: CSATSGSTDTQYF.

This clonotype is labeled medium-sized. The CDR3 here is CASTGVSAGANVLTF. The DNA for the CDR3 is TGTGCCAGTACAGGGGTATCCGCGGGGGCCAACGTCCTGACTTTC. This chain uses TRBV19 with TRBJ2-6, with D possibly matching TRBD1 (6 bases). CDR3 size: 15 residues. Germline V gene lookup returns CDR1 LNHDA and CDR2 SQIVND (reference sequence). Trimming stripped 7 bases from V and 4 bases from J, with 14 bases between.

This clonotype was seen only a few times. The V and J genes are TRBV6-4 and TRBJ2-3; 9 bases match TRBD1. The germline gives CDR1 MRHNA, CDR2 SNTAGT. This CDR3 contains 14 residues. V was pared by 8 bases and J by 2 bases, with 5 bases of the junction left unmatched. The DNA of the CDR3 is TGTGCCAGCGGACAGGGGTCCGACACAGATACGCAGTATTTT. Protein product: CASGQGSDTDTQYF.

A remark on this clonotype: At one end the junction does not follow the germline gene, possibly because of a read error. This sequence joins TRBV4-2 and TRBJ1-6; D gene uncertain. The germline CDR1 and CDR2 sequences are LGHNA and YNFKEQ. The CDR3 has 15 amino acids. The CDR3 nucleotides read TGCGCCAGCAGCCAACTTACGGACCATAATTCACCCCTCCACTTT. Translating it yields CASSQLTDHNSPLHF.

This clonotype is deemed medium-sized. The V and J genes are TRBV5-6 and TRBJ2-1; possible D gene TRBD2, 5 bases. Germline V gene sequence: CDR1 SGHDT, CDR2 YYEEEE. Trimming removed 0 bases from V and 3 bases from J, with 7 bases in between. This CDR3 is 14 amino acids long. CDR3 residues: CASSLGELYNEQFF. As DNA, the CDR3 is TGTGCCAGCAGCTTGGGGGAGCTCTACAATGAGCAGTTCTTC.

This clonotype was recorded a few times. The rearrangement links TRBV20-1 to TRBJ2-3; 7 bases are shared with TRBD2. Looked up from germline, CDR1 is DFQATT and CDR2 is SNEGSKA (reference sequence). The CDR3 contains 16 residues. The ends lost 0 bases at V and 4 bases at J; junction bases unmatched: 10. The DNA of the CDR3 is TGCAGTGCTAGAGATGCGGTGGGGGGGGACGCAGATACGCAGTATTTT. This encodes CSARDAVGGDADTQYF.

This chain connects TRBV12-3 or TRBV12-4 to TRBJ1-1, with a weak D call TRBD1 (5 bases). The CDR3 covers 13 residues. V shed 1 base and J shed 5 bases, with 8 bases lying between them. The CDR3 DNA is TGTGCCAGCAGTTTAGACAGGTGGACTGAAGCTTTCTTT. Translated, it gives CASSLDRWTEAFF.

This clonotype was counted a few times. The chain links TRBV5-3 to TRBJ2-7; 14 positions match TRBD2. TRBV5-3 is recorded as an ORF, its role being uncertain. The CDR3 is made up of 19 amino acids. J lost 0 bases, V lost 0 bases, and 8 bases had no gene match. Here the CDR3 reads CARSLAGTSGRISSYEQYV. The CDR3 DNA is TGTGCCAGAAGCTTGGCCGGGACTAGCGGGAGAATTAGCTCCTACGAGCAGTACGTC.

The chain has TRBV19 and TRBJ1-1, with a possible D match to TRBD1 (6 bases). V lost 4 bases and J 4 bases, leaving 16 bases between the germline ends. Germline CDR1 reads LNHDA; CDR2 reads SQIVND (reference sequence). The CDR3 length is 15 residues. The DNA for the CDR3 is TGTGCCAGTAGTACGAACGGTAAAGGGGGCACTGAAGCTTTCTTT. Its protein is CASSTNGKGGTEAFF.

The rearrangement joins TRBV4-3 to TRBJ2-2, with D uncertain. Trimming pared 0 bases from V and 6 bases from J, leaving 5 bases between. There are 13 residues in the CDR3. Per germline, CDR1 LGHNA and CDR2 YSLEER. The CDR3 sequence: CASSQEYAGELFF. The CDR3 DNA reads TGCGCCAGCAGCCAAGAGTACGCCGGGGAGCTGTTTTTT.

By frequency in the sample, this clonotype is medium-sized (0.01 to 0.1%). The chain carries TRBV12-3 or TRBV12-4 and TRBJ2-7, with D uncertain. This CDR3 spans 12 amino acids. Between the trimmed V and J ends, which lost 5 bases and 0 bases, there was a span of 5 bases. CDR3: CASSVSSYEQYF. In DNA, the CDR3 is TGTGCCAGCAGTGTCAGCTCCTACGAGCAGTACTTC.

The chain links TRBV6-5 to TRBJ1-6; the match to TRBD1 covers 7 bases. The J segment lost 0 bases and the V segment lost 5 bases, leaving 7 bases of the junction unmatched. The germline V gene has CDR1 MNHEY and CDR2 SVGAGI. This CDR3 has 17 residues. The CDR3: CASSPKTGSSYNSPLHF. The CDR3 nucleotides are TGTGCCAGCAGTCCGAAGACAGGGAGCTCCTATAATTCACCCCTCCACTTT.

Judged by abundance, this clonotype is medium-sized. The CDR3: CATSTDRGPVNEQFF. For the CDR3, the DNA is TGTGCCACCAGCACTGACAGGGGTCCGGTCAATGAGCAGTTCTTC. The chain combines TRBV15 with TRBJ2-1; TRBD1 aligns across 8 bases. V gave up 4 bases and J gave up 6 bases; unmatched junction bases: 8. In germline, CDR1 is LNHNV, CDR2 YYDKDF (reference sequence). The CDR3 loop spans 15 amino acids. Complete variable domain (other parts from reference TRBV15 and TRBJ2-1): DAMVIQNPRYQVTQFGKPVTLSCSQTLNHNVMYWYQQKSSQAPKLLFHYYDKDFNNEADTPDNFQSRRPNTSFCFLDIRSPGLGDTAMYLCATSTDRGPVNEQFFGPGTRLTVL.

This clonotype was seen more than once but under ten times. The chain uses TRBV6-6 and TRBJ1-1, with a weak D call TRBD1 (5 bases). The length of the CDR3 is 15 residues. Trimming removed 0 bases at V and 2 bases at J, with 10 bases between. Per the germline V gene, CDR1 is MNHNY and CDR2 is SVGAGI (reference sequence). The CDR3 region has the DNA TGTGCCAGCAGTTACTCCTCTGGGGGAAACACTGAAGCTTTCTTT. Translated: CASSYSSGGNTEAFF.

For this clonotype: With a much larger clone just one base away, this may be a read error. This chain uses TRBV15 with TRBJ2-2; 13 bases match TRBD2. This CDR3 is built from 15 residues. Germline CDR1 reads LNHNV; CDR2 reads YYDKDF (reference sequence). The DNA for the CDR3 is TGTGTCACCAGCAGAACTAGCGGGGGGGCCGGGGAGCTGTTTTTT. The encoded protein is CVTSRTSGGAGELFF.

In this sample, this clonotype is medium-sized. This chain uses TRBV6-5 with TRBJ1-6; D perhaps matches TRBD1 (5 bases). Germline V CDR1 and CDR2: MNHEY, SVGAGI. V lost 2 bases to trimming and J lost 8 bases, with 10 bases between them. The CDR3 extends over 14 amino acids. For the CDR3, the DNA is TGTGCCAGCAGTTACCAGGGCTCCCATTCACCCCTCCACTTT. Translated, it gives CASSYQGSHSPLHF.